A selection of T cell receptor beta chains follows, all from one sample in a study of T-cell memory formation after mild COVID-19. Each CDR3 protein gets one entry after TCRdb re-called the 5' RACE reads with MiXCR. The sample includes fewer than 250,000 distinct CDR3 sequences, over 9.5% of them seen just once. Material for sequencing was PBMCs or a T cell subset sorted from them (not recorded which). These receptors were obtained from a man aged 18 to 35 who had mild COVID-19 (a few samples of this study predate the infection). Cell type and time point are not known. CDR3s include the opening cysteine and the closing phenylalanine or tryptophan. A D gene is named only where the DNA matches it firmly. Expanded clones are given a class, and other clones once, few, many or no size at all.

abundance: few
d_gene: .
v_gene: TRBV5-1
len: 15
j_gene: TRBJ2-1
CDR3nt: TGCGCCAGCAGCTTGGCCAGGATCTCCTACAATGAGCAGTTCTTC
CDR3aa: CASSLARISYNEQFF

abundance: .
d_gene: TRBD1
v_gene: TRBV7-2
len: 14
j_gene: TRBJ1-2
CDR3nt: TGTGCCAGCAGTTATACCAGGGGGCAGGAAGGCTACACCTTC
CDR3aa: CASSYTRGQEGYTF

abundance: few
d_gene: .
v_gene: TRBV20-1
len: 15
j_gene: TRBJ2-3
CDR3nt: TGCAGTGCTAGAGGGGGCGAGGCTGGCACAGATACGCAGTATTTT
CDR3aa: CSARGGEAGTDTQYF

abundance: few
d_gene: .
v_gene: TRBV6-5
len: 17
j_gene: TRBJ2-3
CDR3nt: TGTGCCAGCAGTTACAATGGGGACCGGGGCAAGACAGATACGCAGTATTTT
CDR3aa: CASSYNGDRGKTDTQYF

abundance: few
d_gene: .
v_gene: TRBV2
len: 15
j_gene: TRBJ2-3
CDR3nt: TGTGCCAGCAGTCCTCCGCCTATGGACACAGATACGCAGTATTTT
CDR3aa: CASSPPPMDTDTQYF

abundance: .
d_gene: TRBD2
v_gene: TRBV20-1
len: 17
j_gene: TRBJ2-3
CDR3nt: TGCAGTGCCGGCAGGGCTAGCGGGGCTGGGGTTCTAGATACGCAGTATTTT
CDR3aa: CSAGRASGAGVLDTQYF

abundance: many
d_gene: TRBD2
v_gene: TRBV4-3
len: 16
j_gene: TRBJ2-1
CDR3nt: TGCGCCAGCAGCCAAGGAAGTAGCGGGCCCTACAATGAGCAGTTCTTC
CDR3aa: CASSQGSSGPYNEQFF

abundance: once
d_gene: .
v_gene: TRBV7-2
len: 13
j_gene: TRBJ1-1
CDR3nt: TGTGCCAGCAGCGGTAGCTTGTACGGGGTAGCTTTCTTT
CDR3aa: CASSGSLYGVAFF

abundance: .
d_gene: .
v_gene: TRBV7-2
len: 13
j_gene: TRBJ1-1
CDR3nt: TGTGCCAGCAGCTTGAGTTCGGGCACTGAAGCTTTCTTT
CDR3aa: CASSLSSGTEAFF

abundance: many
d_gene: TRBD2
v_gene: TRBV7-2
len: 15
j_gene: TRBJ2-4
CDR3nt: TGTGCCAGCAGCTTACCTAGCGGGGGTTCATACATTCAGTACTTC
CDR3aa: CASSLPSGGSYIQYF

abundance: .
d_gene: TRBD1
v_gene: TRBV18
len: 16
j_gene: TRBJ1-1
CDR3nt: TGTGCCAGCTCACCACGAGGGGGACAGGGGATCACTGAAGCTTTCTTT
CDR3aa: CASSPRGGQGITEAFF

abundance: .
d_gene: .
v_gene: TRBV18
len: 13
j_gene: TRBJ1-1
CDR3nt: TGTGCCAGCTCCCCCATTGAAGGGACTGAAGCTTTCTTT
CDR3aa: CASSPIEGTEAFF

abundance: .
d_gene: TRBD1
v_gene: TRBV9
len: 16
j_gene: TRBJ2-7
CDR3nt: TGTGCCAGCAGCGTCTCCACCGGGACAGGGGGCCACGAGCAGTACTTC
CDR3aa: CASSVSTGTGGHEQYF

abundance: few
d_gene: .
v_gene: TRBV11-1
len: 15
j_gene: TRBJ2-3
CDR3nt: TGTGCCAGCAGTCCCAGGGAAACCGGCACAGATACGCAGTATTTT
CDR3aa: CASSPRETGTDTQYF

abundance: few
d_gene: .
v_gene: TRBV7-3
len: 13
j_gene: TRBJ2-3
CDR3nt: TGTGCCAGCAGCGGATATGCCACAGATACGCAGTATTTT
CDR3aa: CASSGYATDTQYF

abundance: few
d_gene: .
v_gene: TRBV10-1
len: 13
j_gene: TRBJ2-3
CDR3nt: TGCGCCAGCAGTAGTACTAGCACAGATACGCAGTATTTT
CDR3aa: CASSSTSTDTQYF

abundance: few
d_gene: .
v_gene: TRBV6-2/TRBV6-3
len: 13
j_gene: TRBJ1-2
CDR3nt: TGTGCCAGCAGTTACCAGGGGCACTATGGCTACACCTTC
CDR3aa: CASSYQGHYGYTF

abundance: many
d_gene: .
v_gene: TRBV5-5
len: 14
j_gene: TRBJ2-1
CDR3nt: TGTGCCAGCAGGACCTTCAGCTCCTACAATGAGCAGTTCTTC
CDR3aa: CASRTFSSYNEQFF

abundance: many
d_gene: TRBD1
v_gene: TRBV7-9
len: 15
j_gene: TRBJ2-3
CDR3nt: TGTGCCAGCAGCCGTGGGACAGGAGGCACAGATACGCAGTATTTT
CDR3aa: CASSRGTGGTDTQYF

abundance: few
d_gene: TRBD2
v_gene: TRBV3-1
len: 16
j_gene: TRBJ2-2
CDR3nt: TGTGCCAGCAGCCGCGGGGGGGCCACGGACACCGGGGAGCTGTTTTTT
CDR3aa: CASSRGGATDTGELFF

abundance: .
d_gene: .
v_gene: TRBV9
len: 15
j_gene: TRBJ1-2
CDR3nt: TGTGCCAGCAGCGTAGCGGAGGGTAGTTCCTATGGCTACACCTTC
CDR3aa: CASSVAEGSSYGYTF

abundance: .
d_gene: TRBD1
v_gene: TRBV9
len: 14
j_gene: TRBJ1-2
CDR3nt: TGTGCCAGCAGCACCCCCGGGACAGGGGTCTTGAGAACCTTC
CDR3aa: CASSTPGTGVLRTF

abundance: few
d_gene: .
v_gene: TRBV7-9
len: 15
j_gene: TRBJ2-2
CDR3nt: TGTGCCAGCAGCAGCTACGGGCTAGAGGGCGGGGAGCTGTTTTTT
CDR3aa: CASSSYGLEGGELFF

abundance: many
d_gene: .
v_gene: TRBV7-3
len: 13
j_gene: TRBJ1-2
CDR3nt: TGTGCCAGCAGCCCAACCACTAACTATGGCTACACCTTC
CDR3aa: CASSPTTNYGYTF

abundance: few
d_gene: .
v_gene: TRBV4-2
len: 15
j_gene: TRBJ2-7
CDR3nt: TGTGCCAGCAGCCATCTGACTCAGGGGAGGTACGAGCAGTACTTC
CDR3aa: CASSHLTQGRYEQYF

abundance: .
d_gene: .
v_gene: TRBV5-1
len: 12
j_gene: TRBJ2-5
CDR3nt: TGCGCCAGCGGCCTTACACAAGAGACCCAGTACTTC
CDR3aa: CASGLTQETQYF

abundance: few
d_gene: TRBD1
v_gene: TRBV7-3
len: 15
j_gene: TRBJ1-1
CDR3nt: TGTGCCAGCAGCCCAGGACAGGTCCGATGGACTGAAGCTTTCTTT
CDR3aa: CASSPGQVRWTEAFF

abundance: .
d_gene: TRBD1
v_gene: TRBV6-2/TRBV6-3
len: 13
j_gene: TRBJ1-2
CDR3nt: TGTGCCAGCAGAAGACAGGGGGCGAATGGCTACACCTTC
CDR3aa: CASRRQGANGYTF

abundance: few
d_gene: .
v_gene: TRBV5-1
len: 13
j_gene: TRBJ2-7
CDR3nt: TGCGCCAGCAGCTTGGAGAGGACCTACGAGCAGTACTTC
CDR3aa: CASSLERTYEQYF

abundance: few
d_gene: .
v_gene: TRBV20-1
len: 14
j_gene: TRBJ2-1
CDR3nt: TGCAGTGGACCTCCGCTCCTCGGGTCCCGCGAGCAGTTCTTC
CDR3aa: CSGPPLLGSREQFF

abundance: .
d_gene: .
v_gene: TRBV11-2
len: 14
j_gene: TRBJ1-1
CDR3nt: TGTGCCAGCAGCTTAACAGGGAGGGGGACTGAAGCTTTCTTT
CDR3aa: CASSLTGRGTEAFF

abundance: .
d_gene: TRBD2
v_gene: TRBV7-6
len: 16
j_gene: TRBJ2-6
CDR3nt: TGTGCCAGCAGCTTAGAGACTAGCGGTGGGGCCAACGTCCTGACTTTC
CDR3aa: CASSLETSGGANVLTF

abundance: few
d_gene: .
v_gene: TRBV7-2
len: 13
j_gene: TRBJ1-2
CDR3nt: TGTGCCAGCAGAGACCTCGAGAGCTCTGGCTACACCTTC
CDR3aa: CASRDLESSGYTF

abundance: few
d_gene: .
v_gene: TRBV6-5
len: 13
j_gene: TRBJ1-5
CDR3nt: TGTGCCACGTCTGGGCGGGGTAGACAGCCCCAGCATTTT
CDR3aa: CATSGRGRQPQHF

abundance: few
d_gene: .
v_gene: TRBV5-1
len: 14
j_gene: TRBJ1-3
CDR3nt: TGCGCCAGCAGTCCCGCAATTGGGGGAAACACCATATATTTT
CDR3aa: CASSPAIGGNTIYF

abundance: .
d_gene: .
v_gene: TRBV6-5
len: 13
j_gene: TRBJ1-1
CDR3nt: TGTGCCAGCAGATGGGGCGGGGACACTGAAGCTTTCTTT
CDR3aa: CASRWGGDTEAFF

abundance: few
d_gene: .
v_gene: TRBV7-3
len: 16
j_gene: TRBJ2-3
CDR3nt: TGTGCCAGCAGCAAATTTTTTCAGTCACGCACAGATACGCAGTATTTT
CDR3aa: CASSKFFQSRTDTQYF

abundance: once
d_gene: .
v_gene: TRBV5-1
len: 14
j_gene: TRBJ1-4
CDR3nt: TGCGCCAGCAGCCGCGGTTTAGCCGGTGAAAAACTGTTTTTT
CDR3aa: CASSRGLAGEKLFF

abundance: few
d_gene: TRBD1
v_gene: TRBV11-1
len: 17
j_gene: TRBJ1-1
CDR3nt: TGTGCCAGCAGCTTACAGCGGACAGGGTGGATGAACACTGAAGCTTTCTTT
CDR3aa: CASSLQRTGWMNTEAFF

abundance: many
d_gene: TRBD1
v_gene: TRBV5-8
len: 15
j_gene: TRBJ1-5
CDR3nt: TGTGCCAGCAGTCCTACAGGGGATTGGGATCAGCCCCAGCATTTT
CDR3aa: CASSPTGDWDQPQHF

abundance: many
d_gene: .
v_gene: TRBV6-4
len: 15
j_gene: TRBJ1-1
CDR3nt: TGTGCCAGCAGTGACACCCCGGACGGGAACACTGAAGCTTTCTTT
CDR3aa: CASSDTPDGNTEAFF

abundance: few
d_gene: .
v_gene: TRBV30
len: 11
j_gene: TRBJ2-4
CDR3nt: TGTGCCTGGAGTGCAGGGAACATTCAGTACTTC
CDR3aa: CAWSAGNIQYF

abundance: few
d_gene: .
v_gene: TRBV20-1
len: 13
j_gene: TRBJ1-1
CDR3nt: TGCAGTGCCGGCCGACAGGAGAACACTGAAGCTTTCTTT
CDR3aa: CSAGRQENTEAFF

abundance: many
d_gene: .
v_gene: TRBV12-3/TRBV12-4
len: 13
j_gene: TRBJ2-3
CDR3nt: TGTGCCAGCAGTTTCACCGGGGGTGATACGCAGTATTTT
CDR3aa: CASSFTGGDTQYF

abundance: .
d_gene: .
v_gene: TRBV25-1
len: 17
j_gene: TRBJ1-3
CDR3nt: TGTGCCAGCAGTGAATACGAGGGAAGAGGCTCTGGAAACACCATATATTTT
CDR3aa: CASSEYEGRGSGNTIYF